This TCR beta chain was found in a study of CD8 T cells in ankylosing spondylitis. TCRdb called the 5' RACE reads again in MiXCR, with one record for every CDR3 protein. This table holds 350,000 to 400,000 distinct CDR3 sequences, approximately 20% found once. This CDR3 contains 17 residues. The TCR was taken from a male donor with ankylosing spondylitis or in good health (not recorded which). Sequencing was carried out using blood, either unsorted or a sorted T cell fraction (not recorded which). The rearrangement joins TRBV21-1 to TRBJ2-1; no DNA check was done on the table's D call, TRBD1. TRBV21-1 is deemed a pseudogene. CDR3 protein: CASSKANRQKAYNEQFF. The CDR3 DNA is TGTGCCAGCAGCAAGGCAAATAGACAGAAAGCATACAATGAGCAGTTCTTC.